A selection of T cell receptor beta chains follows, all from one sample in a study of blood T cell repertoires in COVID-19. Generated by immunoSEQ multiplex PCR, the TCRdb table keeps only in-frame clones and is missing some. The sample contains some 200,000 clones, over 75% of which appear only once. Sequencing input: peripheral blood. These receptors all come from a man older than 75 with acute or convalescent COVID-19. Each CDR3 is given with its conserved first and last residue. D genes are given only for firm matches. Clone size is stated in some rows and not others, as once, few, many or a class when expanded.

D gene | J gene | clone size | V gene | CDR3 DNA | CDR3 protein
NA | TRBJ1-6 | NA | TRBV28 | TGTGCCAGCAGCTCTCAATCTGCGGGGGGATCACCCCTCCACTTT | CASSSQSAGGSPLHF
TRBD2 | TRBJ2-3 | NA | TRBV30 | TGTGCCTGGAGTCAGGGTAGCGGGAGAGGATATACGCAGTATTTT | CAWSQGSGRGYTQYF
TRBD2 | TRBJ2-3 | NA | TRBV7-2 | TGTGCCAGCAGCTTGAGACTAGCGGGAGTAGATACAGATACGCAGTATTTT | CASSLRLAGVDTDTQYF
TRBD1 | TRBJ1-5 | NA | TRBV28 | TGTGCCAGCAGTCCCCGACAGGGGCGGAATCAGCCCCAGCATTTT | CASSPRQGRNQPQHF
NA | TRBJ1-2 | NA | TRBV28 | TGTGCCAGCAGTTTCCAGGCAGCTAACTATGGCTACACCTTC | CASSFQAANYGYTF
TRBD1 | TRBJ1-4 | NA | TRBV4-1 | TGCGCCAGCAGCCAGGAGGACAGGGGATTAGGAGAAAAACTGTTTTTT | CASSQEDRGLGEKLFF
NA | TRBJ1-5 | NA | TRBV28 | TGTGCCAGCAGTTTATCTCTCCGGGGGAGCGGTCAGCCCCAGCATTTT | CASSLSLRGSGQPQHF
TRBD1 | TRBJ2-1 | few | TRBV7-9 | TGTGCCAGCAGCTCGAGCGAATGGGGACAGGGCGGGTGGCAGTTCTTC | CASSSSEWGQGGWQFF
NA | TRBJ2-1 | few | TRBV30 | TGTGCCTGGAGACCCAGGGTCACTCCGATCAATGAGCAGTTCTTC | CAWRPRVTPINEQFF
NA | TRBJ1-1 | NA | TRBV19 | TGTGCCAGTAAGTTCGGCACTACGAACACTGAAGCTTTCTTT | CASKFGTTNTEAFF
NA | TRBJ2-5 | NA | TRBV10-1 | TGCGCCAGCAGTGAGTTGGGCAGGGCCTCCCAAGAGACCCAGTACTTC | CASSELGRASQETQYF
TRBD1 | TRBJ2-3 | NA | TRBV9 | TGTGCCAGCAGCGTAGCTACAGGGGGAGCATTCAGTACGCAGTATTTT | CASSVATGGAFSTQYF
TRBD1 | TRBJ1-5 | NA | TRBV2 | TGTGCCAGCAGTGCCGACAGGGGGCATCAGCCCCAGCATTTT | CASSADRGHQPQHF
TRBD1 | TRBJ1-3 | NA | TRBV9 | TGTGCCAGCTCCTCCCGGACAGGGGATTTCTCTGGAAACACCATATATTTT | CASSSRTGDFSGNTIYF
NA | TRBJ2-3 | NA | TRBV28 | TGTGCCAGCAACCTCTGGGGGGACACAGATACGCAGTATTTT | CASNLWGDTDTQYF
TRBD1 | TRBJ1-3 | NA | TRBV6-5 | TGTGCCAGCAGTTACTCGAGAGGGGGCAGAAACACCATATATTTT | CASSYSRGGRNTIYF
TRBD1 | TRBJ2-5 | NA | TRBV18 | TGTGCCAGCTCCCTTGGACAGGGAGGAGAGACCCAGTACTTC | CASSLGQGGETQYF
NA | TRBJ1-1 | NA | TRBV5-1 | TGCGCCAGCAGCCCTGGGAGCACCAACACTGAAGCTTTCTTT | CASSPGSTNTEAFF
NA | TRBJ2-3 | NA | TRBV20-1 | TGCAGTGCTAACGGGGATAACACGCAGTATTTT | CSANGDNTQYF
TRBD1 | TRBJ2-3 | NA | TRBV24-1 | TGTGCCACCAGTGATTCTACTACAGGGGCCACAGATACGCAGTATTTT | CATSDSTTGATDTQYF
TRBD2 | TRBJ2-1 | once | TRBV19 | TGTGCCAGTAGTATATATGGGGTGACCAGCGGGAGGGCCACGGCGAATGAGCAGTTCTTC | CASSIYGVTSGRATANEQFF
TRBD1 | TRBJ2-7 | NA | TRBV6-5 | TGTGCCAGCAGAAGGACAGGGGGCTACGAGCAGTACTTC | CASRRTGGYEQYF
NA | TRBJ2-2 | NA | TRBV19 | TGTGCCAGTAGTATGGTGGCTCGCGGCGGGGAGCTGTTTTTT | CASSMVARGGELFF